This TCR beta chain was identified in a study of cytomegalovirus exposure and HLA in healthy donors. PCR was performed using 60 Vbeta and 13 Jbeta primers. Assay: immunoSEQ multiplex PCR; the TCRdb copy retains only in-frame clones and omits some. The sample lists 70,000 or so clones, about four fifths occurring once. The donors were healthy bone marrow donors. The CDR3 length is 16 residues. Trimming cost V 5 bases and J 2 bases, with 16 bases left between them. Germline V lookup: CDR1 LNHDA, CDR2 SQIVND (reference sequence). The sequence came from a young man in good health and CMV-seronegative. Specimen: PBMCs. This chain links TRBV19 with TRBJ1-5, with D possibly matching TRBD1 (5 bases). CDR3 protein: CASSPFGGTGNQPQHF. The CDR3, as DNA: TGTGCCAGTAGTCCCTTTGGGGGGACGGGCAATCAGCCCCAGCATTTT.